The 23 T cell receptor beta chains below were found in one sample sequenced in a study of regulatory T cells in long-lasting Graves disease. Relying on iRepertoire HTBI primers and Arm-PCR of CDR3 regions, the team built TCR beta libraries. TCRdb re-called the multiplex PCR reads with MiXCR, one entry per CDR3 protein. The data show about 440,000 distinct CDR3 sequences, roughly 15% seen once. Time point noted: newly diagnosed GD, antithyroid drugs for less than 3 months. Generation of the TCR library employed RNA extracted from PBMCs. A further study also used this sample, focusing on T cells in Graves' hyperthyroidism and ophthalmopathy.

Sequenced here: peripheral blood mononuclear cells (PBMCs), sampled at new diagnosis, from a patient treated with antithyroid drugs. Receptors were obtained from a woman aged 30 to 39 with Graves disease.

In its sample, this clonotype was seen many times. The genes are TRBV7-3 and TRBJ1-1; D may be TRBD1 (6 bases). CDR1 and CDR2 from the germline V gene are SGHTA and FQGTGA. V was trimmed by 1 base and J by 0 bases, leaving 6 bases between them. The CDR3 totals 14 residues. The CDR3 DNA sequence: TGTGCCAGCAGCTTAAAGGGGGTGAACACTGAAGCTTTCTTT. Translating it yields CASSLKGVNTEAFF.

This clonotype was counted a few times. V usage is TRBV7-2 and J usage is TRBJ1-2; possibly TRBD1 for D (6 bases). Trimming removed 6 bases from V and 8 bases from J, with 19 bases in between. The germline CDR1 and CDR2 sequences are SGHTA and FQGNSA. The CDR3 has 14 residues. CDR3 sequence: CASSYGGVQGGYTF. DNA for the CDR3: TGTGCCAGCAGTTACGGGGGGGTTCAGGGGGGCTACACCTTC.

This clonotype was seen repeatedly, ten times or more. The chain combines TRBV28 with TRBJ2-3; D remains unclear. Per germline, CDR1 MDHEN and CDR2 SYDVKM. The V end lost 5 bases, the J end lost 3 bases, and 9 bases lay between the germline ends. The CDR3 is 13 residues long. CDR3: CASSLPRTDTQYF. Written as DNA, the CDR3 is TGTGCCAGCAGTCTACCTCGTACAGATACGCAGTATTTT.

The chain is built from TRBV7-2 and TRBJ2-1, with 12 nucleotides matching TRBD1. The tail of the sequence fits TRBJ2-7 better, so the J call may be wrong. The germline gives CDR1 SGHTA, CDR2 FQGNSA. The CDR3 is 15 amino acids. In nucleotides, the CDR3 is TGTGCCAGCAGCCTGGGGGGACAGGGGGCGCGGGAGCAGTACTTC. This codes for CASSLGGQGAREQYF.

Ten or more counts support this clonotype. This chain connects TRBV28 to TRBJ1-5; 7 positions agree with TRBD1. CDR1 is MDHEN, CDR2 SYDVKM, per germline. J lost 2 bases, V lost 5 bases, and 6 bases had no gene match. The CDR3 totals 15 residues. The CDR3 DNA follows: TGTGCCAGCAGTAAAGGGGGCAGAGGCAATCAGCCCCAGCATTTT. It codes for CASSKGGRGNQPQHF.

This clonotype was recorded many times. The V call is TRBV29-1, the J call TRBJ2-2, with TRBD2 matching 14 bases. The CDR3 consists of 18 residues. The V gene's germline CDR1 is SQVTM and CDR2 ANQGSEA. The junction had 14 bases not matched to a gene; V was cut back by 4 bases and J by 7 bases. CDR3 sequence (DNA): TGCAGCGTTGCGGCTTCGGGACTAGCGGGAGTAGGGGACGGGGAGCTGTTTTTT. It translates to CSVAASGLAGVGDGELFF.

This clonotype was counted between two and nine times. The rearrangement uses TRBV14 and TRBJ2-1; 10 nucleotides match TRBD2. Germline V CDR1 and CDR2: SGHDN, FVKESK. J was trimmed by 4 bases and V by 3 bases; bases with no gene match: 9. The CDR3 contains 17 residues. CDR3 coding DNA: TGTGCCAGCAGCCAGGCCCCGACTAGCGGGTATTACAATGAGCAGTTCTTC. Its protein is CASSQAPTSGYYNEQFF.

A note on this clonotype: With a much larger clone just one base away, this may be a read error. The V and J genes are TRBV13 and TRBJ2-1; the D gene could be TRBD1 or TRBD2 (5 bases each). The CDR3 totals 16 residues. V was shortened by 5 bases and J by 3 bases, with 17 bases between the two germline ends. CDR1 is PRHDT and CDR2 is FYEKMQ in the germline V gene (reference sequence). CDR3 loop: CASSLSVGTNYNEQFF. Written as DNA, the CDR3 is TGTGCCAGCAGCCTATCGGTGGGGACGAACTACAATGAGCAGTTCTTC.

The chain uses TRBV11-2 and TRBJ2-5, with 8 nucleotides matching TRBD2. The junction had 10 bases not matched to a gene; V was cut back by 5 bases and J by 5 bases. Germline V gene lookup returns CDR1 SGHAT and CDR2 FQNNGV. This CDR3 spans 15 amino acids. Here the CDR3 reads CASSRRGAGGETQYF. CDR3 DNA sequence: TGTGCCAGCAGCCGACGAGGGGCGGGGGGCGAGACCCAGTACTTC.

This clonotype was seen at least ten times. The J gene is TRBJ2-7, the V gene TRBV7-9; 9 nucleotides agree with TRBD2. Trimming at V came to 3 bases and at J to 0 bases, leaving 6 bases not matched to a gene. The V gene's germline CDR1 is SEHNR and CDR2 FQNEAQ (reference sequence). This CDR3 spans 16 amino acids. The CDR3 sequence is CASSFPAGGSSYEQYF. The CDR3, as DNA: TGTGCCAGCAGCTTCCCGGCGGGAGGGAGCTCCTACGAGCAGTACTTC.

The sample holds many counts of this clonotype. The chain combines TRBV6-1 with TRBJ2-2; 9 bases agree with TRBD2. Germline-derived CDR1 and CDR2 are MNHNS and SASEGT. V lost 11 bases to trimming and J lost 5 bases; unmatched junction nucleotides: 9. The CDR3 runs 14 residues. The CDR3 coding sequence is TGTGCCGGGGCGCGGGAGGGACGAACCGGGGAGCTGTTTTTT. This codes for CAGAREGRTGELFF.

This clonotype showed up many times. The chain carries TRBV20-1 and TRBJ2-1, with a weak D call TRBD2 (6 bases). This CDR3 contains 14 residues. Germline CDR1 reads DFQATT; CDR2 reads SNEGSKA (reference sequence). The V end lost 1 base, the J end lost 9 bases, and 16 bases lay between the germline ends. This CDR3 reads CSARVLRGSGEQFF. CDR3 nucleotides: TGCAGTGCTAGAGTTTTACGGGGGAGTGGTGAGCAGTTCTTC.

A note on this clonotype: A far larger clone is a single base away, which makes a read error likely. V is TRBV20-1 and J is TRBJ2-7, with D unresolved. This CDR3 has 14 residues. Germline V gene sequence: CDR1 DFQATT, CDR2 SNEGSKA (reference sequence). Trimming shortened V by 5 bases and J by 7 bases, and 21 bases separated the two germline ends. CDR3 region: CSAATPSSYNEQYF. Written as DNA, the CDR3 is TGCAGTGCTGCAACGCCGAGCTCCTACAATGAGCAGTACTTC.

This clonotype was observed a handful of times. The chain couples TRBV10-3 to TRBJ2-4; unclear D gene. This CDR3 region has 14 residues. Germline lookup yields CDR1 ENHRY and CDR2 SYGVKD. V shed 2 bases and J shed 0 bases, with 5 bases lying between them. CDR3 sequence (DNA): TGTGCCATCAGTGAGCCGACAGCCAAAAACATTCAGTACTTC. Its protein is CAISEPTAKNIQYF.

This clonotype was observed a handful of times. The chain links TRBV9 to TRBJ2-6, with D possibly TRBD1 on 5 matching bases. V was cut by 0 bases and J by 4 bases, with 17 bases left in between. Germline loops: CDR1 SGDLS, CDR2 YYNGEE. The CDR3 extends over 18 amino acids. The CDR3 DNA sequence: TGTGCCAGCAGCGTAGCAAAGGGGAAGATAGCCGGGGCCAACGTCCTGACTTTC. Translation gives CASSVAKGKIAGANVLTF.

This clonotype occurred many times. The chain carries TRBV28 and TRBJ2-3; 9 nucleotides line up with TRBD2. The CDR3 totals 18 residues. Trimming removed 9 bases from V and 0 bases from J; junction bases left unmatched: 16. Germline loops: CDR1 MDHEN, CDR2 SYDVKM. The CDR3 region has the DNA TGTGCCAGTTGTCCCCTTGATGGGCTAGCGGGAAGCACAGATACGCAGTATTTT. Translated: CASCPLDGLAGSTDTQYF.

This clonotype showed up many times. The CDR3 reads CASGGANTEAFF. For the CDR3, the DNA is TGTGCCAGCGGGGGGGCGAACACTGAAGCTTTCTTT. The V and J genes are TRBV7-8 and TRBJ1-1; tentative D call: TRBD1 (6 bases). The CDR3 covers 12 residues. CDR1 SGHVS and CDR2 FQNEAQ come from the germline V gene. V was pared by 8 bases and J by 1 base, with 8 bases between. Full variable domain (remainder filled in from reference TRBV7-8 and TRBJ1-1): GAGVSQSPRYKVAKRGQDVALRCDPISGHVSLFWYQQALGQGPEFLTYFQNEAQLDKSGLPSDRFFAERPEGSVSTLKIQRTQQEDSAVYLCASGGANTEAFFGQGTRLTVV.

This clonotype was counted at least ten times. The chain combines TRBV6-1 with TRBJ2-2; no clear D. Trimming stripped 5 bases from V and 2 bases from J, with 12 bases between. This CDR3 contains 15 residues. Germline values: CDR1 MNHNS, CDR2 SASEGT. The CDR3 protein is CASSPPIGNTGELFF. The CDR3 DNA reads as TGTGCCAGCAGTCCTCCCATTGGCAACACCGGGGAGCTGTTTTTT.

This clonotype was recorded at least ten times. CDR3 sequence reads: CASSPDRGNEKLFF. The CDR3 region has the DNA TGTGCCAGCAGCCCGGACAGGGGTAATGAAAAACTGTTTTTT. This chain uses TRBV7-2 with TRBJ1-4, with TRBD1 matching 9 bases. This CDR3 has 14 residues. Germline V gene lookup returns CDR1 SGHTA and CDR2 FQGNSA. Germline trimming cut 5 bases from V and 4 bases from J; bases unmatched to any gene: 2.

This clonotype showed up just a few times. This chain joins TRBV6-1 and TRBJ2-1; maybe TRBD2 (7 bases). The CDR3 extends over 13 amino acids. Trimming left V 5 bases short and J 15 bases short, with 20 bases between. CDR1 and CDR2 from the germline V gene are MNHNS and SASEGT. The CDR3 DNA sequence: TGTGCCAGCAGTCCGCCCGGGGGGCGTATTACGTTCTTC. Translation: CASSPPGGRITFF.

The sample holds many counts of this clonotype. The chain combines TRBV15 with TRBJ2-3; TRBD2 matches 7 bases. Germline V gene sequence: CDR1 LNHNV, CDR2 YYDKDF (reference sequence). The CDR3 totals 16 residues. V gave up 0 bases and J gave up 1 base; unmatched junction bases: 4. The chain's CDR3 is CATSRDLAEGTDTQYF. The DNA of the CDR3 is TGTGCCACCAGCAGAGATCTAGCGGAGGGCACAGATACGCAGTATTTT.

This clonotype was detected ten times or more. The chain employs TRBV29-1 and TRBJ1-1, with 10 bases fitting TRBD1. The CDR3 has 14 amino acids. CDR1 and CDR2 (germline): SQVTM, ANQGSEA. The junction had 3 bases not matched to a gene; V was cut back by 3 bases and J by 2 bases. CDR3 in DNA: TGCAGCGTTGATCGGGACAGGGGTAACACTGAAGCTTTCTTT. Translated, it gives CSVDRDRGNTEAFF. The entire variable domain, with the rest obtained from reference TRBV29-1 and TRBJ1-1, is as follows: SAVISQKPSRDICQRGTSLTIQCQVDSQVTMMFWYRQQPGQSLTLIATANQGSEATYESGFVIDKFPISRPNLTFSTLTVSNMSPEDSSIYLCSVDRDRGNTEAFFGQGTRLTVV.

This clonotype was seen more than once but under ten times. DNA for the CDR3: TGTGCCAGCAGTCCTGCTGGTACAGGAGGAAACACCGGGGAGCTGTTTTTT. Translated: CASSPAGTGGNTGELFF. The chain joins TRBV7-9 to TRBJ2-2; either TRBD1 or TRBD2 may supply D (5 bases each). The germline CDR1 and CDR2 sequences are SEHNR and FQNEAQ (reference sequence). The CDR3 spans 17 residues. Trimming cost V 6 bases and J 2 bases, with 19 bases left between them.